These 26 T cell receptor gamma chains originate from one sample sequenced in a study of gamma-delta T cells after stem cell transplantation. TCRdb called clones from the RT-PCR reads again using CATT. The repertoire includes about 590 gamma-chain clones, about a third of them detected once, and roughly two fifths sits in the top ten. The specimen sequenced was gamma-delta T cells. The source is a human donor. It is not recorded whose cells these are; they may come from a transplant donor.

Comments on this clone: Within the sample, other DNA sequences also encode this same CDR3. V gene TRGV2 combines with J gene TRGJ1 or TRGJ2. The J gene, absent from TCRdb, was called here by matching the DNA to germline. The V gene's germline CDR1 is EGSNGY and CDR2 YDSYNSKV. The ends lost 2 bases at V and 2 bases at J; junction bases unmatched: 6. This CDR3 is built from 14 residues. CDR3: CATWDAVHYYKKLF. The DNA of the CDR3 is TGTGCCACCTGGGACGCCGTTCATTATTATAAGAAACTCTTT.

This clone was seen only a few times. Other DNA variants within this sample encode the same CDR3. This sequence joins TRGV4 and TRGJ1 or TRGJ2. TCRdb is silent on the J gene; assignment here came from matching the DNA to germline. From germline, CDR1 is EGSTGY and CDR2 YDSYTSSV. This CDR3 is 14 amino acids long. The ends lost 1 base at V and 0 bases at J; junction bases unmatched: 3. In DNA, the CDR3 is TGTGCCACCTGGGATGGACCGAATTATTATAAGAAACTCTTT. It is translated as CATWDGPNYYKKLF.

This clone has just a few counts. The sample holds other DNA sequences that translate to the same CDR3. The chain recombines TRGV8 with TRGJP2. The J gene was missing in TCRdb and was found by matching the end of the DNA to germline. J was trimmed by 3 bases and V by 0 bases; bases with no gene match: 1. The germline V gene has CDR1 VENAVY and CDR2 YDSYNSRV. The CDR3 has 14 amino acids. This CDR3 is CATWDRGSDWIKTF. For the CDR3, the DNA is TGTGCCACCTGGGATAGGGGTAGTGATTGGATCAAGACGTTT.

This clone is categorized as large (0.1 to 1%). The sample carries other DNA sequences with the same CDR3. The genes are TRGV9 and TRGJ1 or TRGJ2. The J gene, left out of TCRdb, was set here by checking the DNA against germline. Per the germline V gene, CDR1 is GITISATS and CDR2 is ISYDGTV (reference sequence). The CDR3 is 15 amino acids. With V trimmed by 4 bases and J by 0 bases, 9 bases remained unmatched. The CDR3 nucleotides read TGTGCCTTGTGGGACCCCAATTCGAATTATTATAAGAAACTCTTT. This codes for CALWDPNSNYYKKLF.

Within the sample, this clone is large (0.1 to 1%). A far larger clone is off by one base, so a read error is likely. The J gene is TRGJ1 or TRGJ2, the V gene TRGV2. Here the J gene was assigned by germline matching of the DNA, as TCRdb has none. The CDR3 is 13 residues long. CDR1 and CDR2 (germline): EGSNGY, YDSYNSKV. This chain's CDR3 is CATWGGPGYKKLF. The CDR3 DNA reads TGTGCCACCTGGGGCGGGCCGGGTTATAAGAAACTCTTT.

This clone was counted only a few times. This chain links TRGV9 with TRGJ1 or TRGJ2. The J gene is absent in TCRdb and was assigned here via DNA matching to germline. Losses at the gene ends were 3 bases for V and 2 bases for J; bases not matched to a gene: 13. The germline V gene encodes CDR1 GITISATS and CDR2 ISYDGTV (reference sequence). CDR3 size: 16 residues. The CDR3 sequence is CALWELSNGHYYKKLF. The CDR3 DNA reads as TGTGCCTTGTGGGAGCTATCAAATGGGCATTATTATAAGAAACTCTTT.

In regard to this clone: A much larger clonotype is one base distant, so this may be a read error. The rearrangement links TRGV4 to TRGJ1 or TRGJ2. TCRdb leaves out the J gene; it was filled in here by matching the DNA to germline. CDR3 length: 10 amino acids. The V gene's germline CDR1 is EGSTGY and CDR2 YDSYTSSV. CDR3 nucleotides: TGTGCCACCTGGGACTATACGAAACTCTTT. Its translation is CATWDYTKLF.

By its share, this clone is large. This chain connects TRGV9 to TRGJP. TCRdb supplies no J gene; here it was assigned by aligning the nucleotide sequence to germline. With V trimmed by 2 bases and J by 7 bases, 5 bases remained unmatched. CDR1 and CDR2 from the germline V gene are GITISATS and ISYDGTV (reference sequence). The CDR3 sequence is 16 residues long. CDR3 DNA sequence: TGTGCCTTGTGGGAGGCGATGGAGTTGGGCAAAAAAATCAAGGTATTT. Translated: CALWEAMELGKKIKVF.

Comment on this clone: A far larger clone is off by one base, so a read error is likely. The chain links TRGV2 to TRGJ1 or TRGJ2. Assignment of the J gene here rests on matching the DNA to germline, because TCRdb gives none. The CDR3 sequence is 12 residues long. The V gene's germline CDR1 is EGSNGY and CDR2 YDSYNSKV. In DNA, the CDR3 is TGTGCCACCTGGGGCGGGCAGGGTAAGAAACTCTTT. Protein product: CATWGGQGKKLF.

This clone ranks as large (0.1 to 1%). The chain carries TRGV9 and TRGJP2. The J gene is not listed in TCRdb, so it was assigned here from a DNA match to germline. Germline V gene lookup returns CDR1 GITISATS and CDR2 ISYDGTV (reference sequence). V gave up 5 bases and J gave up 8 bases; unmatched junction bases: 14. The CDR3 consists of 15 residues. The CDR3 sequence: CALWGPEGRDWIKTF. Written as DNA, the CDR3 is TGTGCCTTGTGGGGCCCTGAGGGGCGAGATTGGATCAAGACGTTT.

In its sample, this clone is large. The V call is TRGV9, the J call TRGJP. Since TCRdb gives no J gene, matching the DNA to germline was used here to assign it. This CDR3 comprises 16 residues. V was clipped by 5 bases and J by 4 bases; unmatched bases: 5. CDR1 and CDR2 from the germline V gene are GITISATS and ISYDGTV (reference sequence). CDR3 DNA sequence: TGTGCCTTGTGGGGGGATCAAGAGTTGGGCAAAAAAATCAAGGTATTT. Its translation: CALWGDQELGKKIKVF.

The rearrangement uses TRGV9 and TRGJ1 or TRGJ2. The J gene, missing from TCRdb, was assigned here through DNA to germline matching. The V segment lost 3 bases and the J segment 4 bases; nucleotides outside the gene matches: 3. The CDR3 runs to 12 residues. CDR1 and CDR2 (germline): GITISATS, ISYDGTV (reference sequence). In nucleotides, the CDR3 is TGTGCCTTGTGGGAGCCCTATTATAAGAAACTCTTT. Amino acid sequence: CALWEPYYKKLF.

This clone is deemed large. The chain is built from TRGV8 and TRGJP2. TCRdb carries no J gene annotation; the J gene was assigned here by matching the DNA with germline. V lost 3 bases to trimming and J lost 3 bases; unmatched junction nucleotides: 1. This CDR3 comprises 13 residues. Germline V gene sequence: CDR1 VENAVY, CDR2 YDSYNSRV. CDR3 protein: CATWDGSDWIKTF. CDR3 sequence (DNA): TGTGCCACCTGGGATGGTAGTGATTGGATCAAGACGTTT.

This clone was observed a few times. The V gene is TRGV3, the J gene TRGJ1 or TRGJ2. Assignment of the J gene here rests on matching the DNA to germline, because TCRdb gives none. The CDR3 consists of 13 residues. Germline values: CDR1 VTNTFY, CDR2 YDVSTARD (reference sequence). V dropped 6 bases and J dropped 1; count of bases not matched to a gene: 6. CDR3 sequence reads: CATWTPNYYKKLF. In DNA form, the CDR3 reads TGTGCCACCTGGACCCCCAATTATTATAAGAAACTCTTT.

Comment on this clone: A read error may be the cause here, since a much bigger clone is one base away. J is TRGJP2 and V is TRGV4. TCRdb carries no J gene annotation; the J gene was assigned here by matching the DNA with germline. The CDR3 runs 15 residues. In germline, CDR1 is EGSTGY, CDR2 YDSYTSSV. The chain's CDR3 is CATWDKGLRDLIKTF. The DNA of the CDR3 is TGTGCCACCTGGGACAAAGGGCTTCGTGATTTGATCAAGACGTTT.

This clone was counted only a few times. The chain carries TRGV9 and TRGJ1 or TRGJ2. The J gene is absent in TCRdb and was assigned here via DNA matching to germline. The CDR3 has 14 residues. Germline lookup yields CDR1 GITISATS and CDR2 ISYDGTV (reference sequence). V shed 2 bases and J 6 bases; nucleotides not matched to a gene: 10. In DNA form, the CDR3 reads TGTGCCTTGTGGGAGGGCTCTTTTGGTTATAAGAAACTCTTT. Protein product: CALWEGSFGYKKLF.

In its sample, this clone ranks as large. The rearrangement links TRGV2 to TRGJ1 or TRGJ2. TCRdb is silent on the J gene; assignment here came from matching the DNA to germline. CDR1 and CDR2 (germline): EGSNGY, YDSYNSKV. Losses at the gene ends were 0 bases for V and 1 base for J; bases not matched to a gene: 6. The CDR3 covers 15 residues. CDR3 in amino acids: CATWDGVRNYYKKLF. The CDR3 DNA reads as TGTGCCACCTGGGACGGGGTCAGAAATTATTATAAGAAACTCTTT.

The gene calls are TRGV9 and TRGJP. The J gene comes from matching the DNA to germline here; TCRdb lacks it. The CDR3 consists of 17 residues. With V trimmed by 4 bases and J by 4 bases, 7 bases remained unmatched. Germline V gene sequence: CDR1 GITISATS, CDR2 ISYDGTV (reference sequence). DNA of the CDR3: TGTGCCTTGTGGGACGCCCAACAAGAGTTGGGCAAAAAAATCAAGGTATTT. Translating gives CALWDAQQELGKKIKVF.

In regard to this clone: This same CDR3 is encoded by further DNA sequences in the sample. Here the CDR3 reads CATWDGFPYSSDWIKTF. CDR3 nucleotide sequence: TGTGCCACCTGGGATGGGTTTCCATATAGTAGTGATTGGATCAAGACGTTT. The chain joins TRGV4 to TRGJP2. Since TCRdb gives no J gene, matching the DNA to germline was used here to assign it. V was pared by 0 bases and J by 0 bases, with 7 bases of the junction left unmatched. Germline V gene data show CDR1 as EGSTGY and CDR2 as YDSYTSSV. The CDR3 spans 17 residues.

This chain joins TRGV2 and TRGJ1 or TRGJ2. The J gene is absent in TCRdb and was assigned here via DNA matching to germline. This CDR3 contains 14 residues. V trimming: 4 bases; J trimming: 3 bases; junction bases outside the gene matches: 9. CDR1 is EGSNGY and CDR2 is YDSYNSKV in the germline V gene. This CDR3 reads CATWDEGRYYKKLF. CDR3 coding DNA: TGTGCCACCTGGGATGAGGGCCGTTATTATAAGAAACTCTTT.

This chain links TRGV3 with TRGJ1 or TRGJ2. V was clipped by 6 bases and J by 1 base; unmatched bases: 0. CDR1 VTNTFY and CDR2 YDVSTARD come from the germline V gene (reference sequence). The CDR3 spans 11 residues. As DNA, the CDR3 is TGTGCCACCTGGAATTATTATAAGAAACTCTTT. Protein product: CATWNYYKKLF.

This clone occurred once. The chain combines TRGV4 with TRGJP2. TCRdb offers no J gene call, so here the DNA was matched to germline to obtain one. CDR1 is EGSTGY and CDR2 is YDSYTSSV in the germline V gene. This CDR3 contains 15 residues. J lost 16 bases, V lost 3 bases, and 20 bases had no gene match. The CDR3 loop reads CATWDLDSSDRTKTF. CDR3 sequence (DNA): TGTGCCACCTGGGATTTAGATAGTAGTGATAGGACCAAGACGTTT.

Concerning this clone itself: The junction does not match germline at one end; this may be a read error. The chain uses TRGV2 and TRGJP2. TCRdb gives no J gene; it was assigned here by matching the DNA to germline. CDR1 is EGSNGY, CDR2 YDSYNSKV, per germline. The CDR3 totals 15 residues. CDR3 protein: CATWGRYISDWIKTF. In DNA form, the CDR3 reads TGCGCCACCTGGGGCCGATATATTAGTGATTGGATCAAGACGTTT.

Of note for this clone: A read error is possible here, since a much larger clone lies one base away. The sample contains more than one DNA sequence encoding this CDR3. The J gene went uncalled, whereas the V gene is TRGV4. The CDR3 covers 12 residues. Germline V lookup: CDR1 EGSTGY, CDR2 YDSYTSSV. The CDR3 reads CASQTHASKKLF. The CDR3 region has the DNA TGTGCCTCCCAAACACATGCCAGTAAGAAGCTCTTT.

This chain links TRGV2 with TRGJ1 or TRGJ2. TCRdb carries no J gene annotation; the J gene was assigned here by matching the DNA with germline. The CDR3 sequence is 13 residues long. The V segment lost 3 bases and the J segment 9 bases; nucleotides outside the gene matches: 11. The germline gives CDR1 EGSNGY, CDR2 YDSYNSKV. The CDR3 sequence: CATWDREPLKKLF. The CDR3 DNA follows: TGTGCCACCTGGGACAGAGAGCCTCTTAAGAAACTCTTT.

Comments on this clone: A far larger clone differs by one base, so this is likely a read error. The chain links TRGV9 to TRGJ1 or TRGJ2. The J gene is absent in TCRdb and was assigned here via DNA matching to germline. Per the germline V gene, CDR1 is GITISATS and CDR2 is ISYDGTV (reference sequence). This CDR3 is 16 amino acids long. The CDR3 loop is CALWEVQSPPGYKKLF. The CDR3, as DNA: TGCGCCTTGTGGGAGGTGCAATCTCCTCCAGGTTATAAGAAACTCTTT.